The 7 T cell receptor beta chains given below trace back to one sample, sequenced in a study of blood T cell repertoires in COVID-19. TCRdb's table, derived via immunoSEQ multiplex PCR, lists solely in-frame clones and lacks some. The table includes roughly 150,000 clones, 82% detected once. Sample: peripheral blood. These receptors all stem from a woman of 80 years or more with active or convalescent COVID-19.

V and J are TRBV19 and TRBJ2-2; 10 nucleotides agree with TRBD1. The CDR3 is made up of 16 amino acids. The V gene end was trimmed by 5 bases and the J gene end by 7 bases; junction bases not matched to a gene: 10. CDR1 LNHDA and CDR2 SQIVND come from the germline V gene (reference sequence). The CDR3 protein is CASSARQGARIGELFF. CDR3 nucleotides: TGTGCCAGTAGTGCCAGACAGGGGGCGAGGATCGGGGAGCTGTTTTTT.

The CDR3 region has the DNA TGTGCCAGCAGCGTTCCTAGGGGTACCTCCTACGAGCAGTACTTC. Translated: CASSVPRGTSYEQYF. The chain has TRBV7-2 and TRBJ2-7, with a weak D call TRBD1 (5 bases). From germline, CDR1 is SGHTA and CDR2 FQGNSA. Trimming removed 5 bases from V and 0 bases from J, with 14 bases in between. CDR3 size: 15 residues. Filled out from reference TRBV7-2 and TRBJ2-7, the complete variable domain reads GAGVSQSPSNKVTEKGKDVELRCDPISGHTALYWYRQSLGQGLEFLIYFQGNSAPDKSGLPSDRFSAERTGGSVSTLTIQRTQQEDSAVYLCASSVPRGTSYEQYFGPGTRLTVT.

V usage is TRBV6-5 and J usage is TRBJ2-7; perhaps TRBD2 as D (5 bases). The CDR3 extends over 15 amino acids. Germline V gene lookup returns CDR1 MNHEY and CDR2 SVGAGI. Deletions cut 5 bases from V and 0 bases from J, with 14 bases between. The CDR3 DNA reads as TGTGCCAGCAGTAGGACTTTACTAACCTCCTACGAGCAGTACTTC. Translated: CASSRTLLTSYEQYF.

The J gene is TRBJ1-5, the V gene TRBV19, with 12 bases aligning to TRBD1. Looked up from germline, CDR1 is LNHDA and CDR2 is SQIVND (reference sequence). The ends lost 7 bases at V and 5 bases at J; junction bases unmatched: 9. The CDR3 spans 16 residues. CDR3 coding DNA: TGTGCCAGTACTCCCTCGGGACAGGGGGCATATCAGCCCCAGCATTTT. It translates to CASTPSGQGAYQPQHF. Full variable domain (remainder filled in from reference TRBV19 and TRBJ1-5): DGGITQSPKYLFRKEGQNVTLSCEQNLNHDAMYWYRQDPGQGLRLIYYSQIVNDFQKGDIAEGYSVSREKKESFPLTVTSAQKNPTAFYLCASTPSGQGAYQPQHFGDGTRLSIL.

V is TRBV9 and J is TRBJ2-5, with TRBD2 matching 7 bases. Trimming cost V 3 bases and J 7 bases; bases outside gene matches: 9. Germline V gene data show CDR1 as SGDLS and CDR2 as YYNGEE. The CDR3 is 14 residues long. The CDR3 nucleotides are TGTGCCAGCAGCGCCCTTGGGGAGGGAACGACCCAGTACTTC. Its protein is CASSALGEGTTQYF.

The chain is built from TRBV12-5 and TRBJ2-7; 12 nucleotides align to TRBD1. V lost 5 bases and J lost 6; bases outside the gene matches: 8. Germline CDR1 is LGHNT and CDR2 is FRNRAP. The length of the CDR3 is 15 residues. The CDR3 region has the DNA TGTGCTAGTGGTAAACCCGGGACAGGGGGCGTCGAGCAGTACTTC. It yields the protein CASGKPGTGGVEQYF. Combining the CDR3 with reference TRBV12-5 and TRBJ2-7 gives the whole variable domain DARVTQTPRHKVTEMGQEVTMRCQPILGHNTVFWYRQTMMQGLELLAYFRNRAPLDDSGMPKDRFSAEMPDATLATLKIQPSEPRDSAVYFCASGKPGTGGVEQYFGPGTRLTVT.

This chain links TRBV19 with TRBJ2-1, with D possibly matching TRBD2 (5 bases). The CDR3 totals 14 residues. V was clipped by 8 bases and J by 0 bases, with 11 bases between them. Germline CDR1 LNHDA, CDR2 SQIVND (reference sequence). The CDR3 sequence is CASRGSSSYNEQFF. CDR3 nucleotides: TGTGCCAGTCGCGGGTCGAGCTCCTACAATGAGCAGTTCTTC.